This is a list of T cell receptor beta chains from one sample in a study of CD8+ T cells in alopecia areata. TCRdb's copy holds only in-frame clones and misses some; the assay was immunoSEQ multiplex PCR. The profile shows 150,000 or so clones, about 88% of them singletons. This specimen was CD8+ T cells sorted from blood, taken at week 4, from a patient treated with tofacitinib. The source is a human donor with alopecia areata. Each CDR3 is given with its conserved first and last residue. D genes are given only for firm matches. The listing skips clone size in some rows; elsewhere it reads once, few, many or a size class.

J gene: TRBJ2-7; D gene: TRBD1; V gene: TRBV25-1; clone size: once; CDR3 DNA: TGTGCCAGCAGTGAATCTCCGGGACAGGGGGCCTACGAGCAGTACTTC; CDR3 protein: CASSESPGQGAYEQYF
J gene: TRBJ2-2; D gene: TRBD2; V gene: TRBV6-5; clone size: -; CDR3 DNA: TGTGCCAGCAGCCACGGGACTAGCGGGAGAGTAGAGCTGTTTTTT; CDR3 protein: CASSHGTSGRVELFF
J gene: TRBJ1-1; D gene: -; V gene: TRBV29-1; clone size: -; CDR3 DNA: TGCAGCGGCTGGGGCGAGGGAGCTTTCTTT; CDR3 protein: CSGWGEGAFF
J gene: TRBJ2-1; D gene: -; V gene: TRBV5-6; clone size: -; CDR3 DNA: TGTGCCAGCAGCTTGGGCGGATACAATGAGCAGTTCTTC; CDR3 protein: CASSLGGYNEQFF
J gene: TRBJ2-1; D gene: -; V gene: TRBV6-5; clone size: -; CDR3 DNA: TGTGCCAGCAGTTCGAATACCAGGACGGTCTACAATGAGCAGTTCTTC; CDR3 protein: CASSSNTRTVYNEQFF
J gene: TRBJ1-1; D gene: -; V gene: TRBV6-5; clone size: -; CDR3 DNA: TGTGCCAGCAGTTACGGACAGAACACTGAAGCTTTCTTT; CDR3 protein: CASSYGQNTEAFF
J gene: TRBJ2-1; D gene: -; V gene: TRBV5-1; clone size: -; CDR3 DNA: TGCGCCAGCAGCTTGGAGGGTCATGAGCAGTTCTTC; CDR3 protein: CASSLEGHEQFF
J gene: TRBJ2-7; D gene: -; V gene: TRBV4-1; clone size: -; CDR3 DNA: TGCGCCAGCAGCCAAGAAACACCGTTCGGTAGTGGTGACGAGCAGTACTTC; CDR3 protein: CASSQETPFGSGDEQYF
J gene: TRBJ2-7; D gene: TRBD1; V gene: TRBV7-6; clone size: once; CDR3 DNA: TGTGCCAGCAGCTTACAGGGGGCCTACGAGCAGTACTTC; CDR3 protein: CASSLQGAYEQYF
J gene: TRBJ2-1; D gene: TRBD1; V gene: TRBV13; clone size: once; CDR3 DNA: TGTGCCAGCAGCTTCAGAGGGACAGGGGCTTACAATGAGCAGTTCTTC; CDR3 protein: CASSFRGTGAYNEQFF
J gene: TRBJ2-7; D gene: TRBD1; V gene: TRBV18; clone size: -; CDR3 DNA: TGTGCCAGCTCACTACAGGACTGGACAGGGGGCTACGAGCAGTACTTC; CDR3 protein: CASSLQDWTGGYEQYF
J gene: TRBJ2-1; D gene: -; V gene: TRBV29-1; clone size: -; CDR3 DNA: TGCAGCGTTGATGGGTCGGGGATTTATGAGCAGTTCTTC; CDR3 protein: CSVDGSGIYEQFF
J gene: TRBJ2-7; D gene: -; V gene: TRBV6-1; clone size: -; CDR3 DNA: TGTGCCAGCAGTGACGACAGCCGAGGGGTTTACGAGCAGTACTTC; CDR3 protein: CASSDDSRGVYEQYF
J gene: TRBJ2-2; D gene: -; V gene: TRBV12-5; clone size: -; CDR3 DNA: TGTGCTAGTGGTATCCCCGGGACGGCGAACACCGGGGAGCTGTTTTTT; CDR3 protein: CASGIPGTANTGELFF
J gene: TRBJ2-3; D gene: TRBD2; V gene: TRBV29-1; clone size: -; CDR3 DNA: TGCAGCGTTGACACACTAGCGGGGGGCCAAGATACGCAGTATTTT; CDR3 protein: CSVDTLAGGQDTQYF
J gene: TRBJ2-7; D gene: -; V gene: TRBV6-5; clone size: -; CDR3 DNA: TGTGCCAGCAGTTACTCGGGGCCGAACGGAGAGCAGTACTTC; CDR3 protein: CASSYSGPNGEQYF
J gene: TRBJ1-4; D gene: -; V gene: TRBV4-2; clone size: -; CDR3 DNA: TGTGCCAGCAGCCAACTGGGGGAAAAACTGTTTTTT; CDR3 protein: CASSQLGEKLFF
J gene: TRBJ2-1; D gene: -; V gene: TRBV5-1; clone size: once; CDR3 DNA: TGCGCCAGCAGCCCGCGACTGGGGAAAAACAATGAGCAGTTCTTC; CDR3 protein: CASSPRLGKNNEQFF
J gene: TRBJ1-5; D gene: TRBD1; V gene: TRBV27; clone size: few; CDR3 DNA: TGTGCCAGCAGTTTCGCAGGGGGTTCGGTTCAGCCCCAGCATTTT; CDR3 protein: CASSFAGGSVQPQHF
J gene: TRBJ2-3; D gene: TRBD1; V gene: TRBV2; clone size: -; CDR3 DNA: TGTGCCAGCAGTGATCGGGACAGGGGAACAGATACGCAGTATTTT; CDR3 protein: CASSDRDRGTDTQYF
J gene: TRBJ1-1; D gene: -; V gene: TRBV9; clone size: -; CDR3 DNA: TGTGCCAGCAGCGTAGATGGTAGGGCCAGTGAAGCTTTCTTT; CDR3 protein: CASSVDGRASEAFF
J gene: TRBJ2-7; D gene: TRBD1; V gene: TRBV5-1; clone size: -; CDR3 DNA: TGCGCCAGCAGCCCGGGACAGGGGGCGAACTACGAGCAGTACTTC; CDR3 protein: CASSPGQGANYEQYF
J gene: TRBJ2-7; D gene: -; V gene: TRBV7-9; clone size: -; CDR3 DNA: TGTGCCAGCAGCCTTCCCTTGGGGTCAGGCGGCGACGAGCAGTACTTC; CDR3 protein: CASSLPLGSGGDEQYF
J gene: TRBJ2-7; D gene: -; V gene: TRBV6-5; clone size: -; CDR3 DNA: TGTGCCAGCACTCATGCCCAGGTCACTCTGGACGAGCAGTACTTC; CDR3 protein: CASTHAQVTLDEQYF
J gene: TRBJ2-2; D gene: -; V gene: TRBV9; clone size: few; CDR3 DNA: TGTGCCAGCAGCCCGAACACCGGGGAGCTGTTTTTT; CDR3 protein: CASSPNTGELFF
J gene: TRBJ2-3; D gene: TRBD2; V gene: TRBV30; clone size: -; CDR3 DNA: TGTGCCTGGAGTGTGGGTAGCGGGAGCTACACAGATACGCAGTATTTT; CDR3 protein: CAWSVGSGSYTDTQYF
J gene: TRBJ2-1; D gene: -; V gene: TRBV29-1; clone size: -; CDR3 DNA: TGCAGCGCGCCTCCGGGACGTTACAATGAGCAGTTCTTC; CDR3 protein: CSAPPGRYNEQFF
J gene: TRBJ2-3; D gene: -; V gene: TRBV4-1; clone size: -; CDR3 DNA: TGCGCCAGCAGCCAAGGACATCTTACTAGCACAGATACGCAGTATTTT; CDR3 protein: CASSQGHLTSTDTQYF
J gene: TRBJ2-1; D gene: -; V gene: TRBV25-1; clone size: -; CDR3 DNA: TGTGCCAGCAGTGAAGGACTTAATGAGCAGTTCTTC; CDR3 protein: CASSEGLNEQFF
J gene: TRBJ2-1; D gene: -; V gene: TRBV27; clone size: few; CDR3 DNA: TGTGCCAGCAGTCGGACAGAGCAGTTCTTC; CDR3 protein: CASSRTEQFF
J gene: TRBJ1-2; D gene: TRBD1; V gene: TRBV2; clone size: -; CDR3 DNA: TGTGCCAGCAGGCCCCAATGGACAGGCCACCCGCATGGCTACACCTTC; CDR3 protein: CASRPQWTGHPHGYTF
J gene: TRBJ2-1; D gene: -; V gene: TRBV10-2; clone size: -; CDR3 DNA: TGCGCCAGCAGTGACAGGATCCGGAATGAGCAGTTCTTC; CDR3 protein: CASSDRIRNEQFF
J gene: TRBJ2-3; D gene: TRBD1; V gene: TRBV13; clone size: -; CDR3 DNA: TGTGCCAGCAGCTTCCTTGGACAGGGGGCAGATACGCAGTATTTT; CDR3 protein: CASSFLGQGADTQYF
J gene: TRBJ2-3; D gene: -; V gene: TRBV28; clone size: -; CDR3 DNA: TGTGCCAGCAAGGCGGCGGAGATCACAGATACGCAGTATTTT; CDR3 protein: CASKAAEITDTQYF
J gene: TRBJ2-7; D gene: -; V gene: TRBV10-2; clone size: -; CDR3 DNA: TGCGCCAGCAGTGATGCCTACGAGCAGTACTTC; CDR3 protein: CASSDAYEQYF
J gene: TRBJ2-5; D gene: -; V gene: TRBV9; clone size: -; CDR3 DNA: TGTGCCAGCAGCGGGGGAGGGACAGGAGAGACCCAGTACTTC; CDR3 protein: CASSGGGTGETQYF
J gene: TRBJ2-7; D gene: -; V gene: TRBV2; clone size: -; CDR3 DNA: TGTGCCAGCAGTGAAGCGCCGGGACACTCCTTAGGGGAGCAGTACTTC; CDR3 protein: CASSEAPGHSLGEQYF
J gene: TRBJ2-4; D gene: -; V gene: TRBV29-1; clone size: -; CDR3 DNA: TGCAGCGTTGTCGGGACGCAAAACATTCAGTACTTC; CDR3 protein: CSVVGTQNIQYF
J gene: TRBJ2-1; D gene: TRBD1; V gene: TRBV29-1; clone size: -; CDR3 DNA: TGCAGCGTTGGGGGGACAGGGCAATACAATGAGCAGTTCTTC; CDR3 protein: CSVGGTGQYNEQFF
J gene: TRBJ2-7; D gene: -; V gene: TRBV6-6; clone size: -; CDR3 DNA: TGTGCCAGCAGTTACTCGCCGGCGGGGGCTTACGAGCAGTACTTC; CDR3 protein: CASSYSPAGAYEQYF
J gene: TRBJ2-4; D gene: -; V gene: TRBV29-1; clone size: -; CDR3 DNA: TGCAGCGTTGTGGGGCGGGGCGAAAACATTCAGTACTTC; CDR3 protein: CSVVGRGENIQYF
J gene: TRBJ2-7; D gene: -; V gene: TRBV11-2; clone size: -; CDR3 DNA: TGTGCCAGCAGCTTAGGAATCTCACGGTACTTC; CDR3 protein: CASSLGISRYF